The clone carrying this T cell receptor (beta chain) was seen once. Its antigen is not known. This entry comes from a study of T cell responses to AZD1222 COVID-19 vaccine. Study-wide findings and caveats: Seropositivity was recorded at baseline in only five to seven AZD1222 recipients. Clonal diversity may have been underestimated, and the donors were mostly white British, with more females than males. Nearly half of spike-specific TCRs reportedly target unmutated variant regions.

Assay used: immunoSEQ multiplex PCR; TCRdb lists only in-frame clones, some missing. The data contain tens of thousands of clones, roughly 91% of them singletons. The sample consisted of peripheral blood, taken on day 0 of AZD1222 vaccination. The source of this sequence is an adult in good health.

The DNA of the CDR3 is TGTGCCAGCAGCCAGACAGGGATGGGTGAAGCTTTCTTT. Encoded protein: CASSQTGMGEAFF. This chain joins TRBV11-2 and TRBJ1-1, with 7 nucleotides matching TRBD1. From germline, CDR1 is SGHAT and CDR2 FQNNGV. J lost 7 bases, V lost 5 bases, and 7 bases had no gene match. The CDR3 spans 13 residues.